A single sample gave rise to the 23 T cell receptor beta chains below, sequenced in a study of blood T cell repertoires in COVID-19. Data came from immunoSEQ multiplex PCR; TCRdb stores just in-frame clones and leaves some out. Counted here are 200,000 or so clones, 70% to 85% occurring once; the ten biggest clones make up 6.5% to 8.5%. Material for sequencing was peripheral blood. The receptors stem from a human donor with acute or convalescent COVID-19. The donor label of this sample is uncertain.

The rearrangement links TRBV19 to TRBJ2-1; D gene unclear. CDR3 length equals 14 residues. V gave up 6 bases and J gave up 0 bases, with 9 bases separating them. CDR1 is LNHDA, CDR2 SQIVND, per germline (reference sequence). CDR3 amino acids: CASSGSPSYNEQFF. The CDR3 DNA follows: TGTGCCAGTAGCGGGTCACCCTCCTACAATGAGCAGTTCTTC.

The rearrangement joins TRBV30 to TRBJ1-3, with D perhaps matching TRBD1 (6 bases). CDR1 and CDR2 from the germline V gene are GTSNPN and SVGIG (reference sequence). This CDR3 spans 15 amino acids. Trimming removed 4 bases from V and 1 base from J, with 14 bases in between. The CDR3 coding sequence is TGTGCCTGGAAAACGGCAGGGGCTTCTGGAAACACCATATATTTT. It translates to CAWKTAGASGNTIYF.

The V and J genes are TRBV5-1 and TRBJ1-6, with TRBD1 matching over 7 bases. Germline CDR1 reads SGHRS; CDR2 reads YFSETQ. The V and J ends lost 0 bases and 7 bases, in that order; junction bases with no gene match: 4. The CDR3 is 15 residues long. For the CDR3, the DNA is TGCGCCAGCAGCTTGGTCGGGACAGTAAATTCACCCCTCCACTTT. Translated, it gives CASSLVGTVNSPLHF.

This chain connects TRBV11-2 to TRBJ2-6; weak D call: TRBD2 (6 bases). CDR3 length equals 14 residues. With 5 bases removed from V and 2 bases from J, the gap between germline ends came to 7 bases. CDR1 SGHAT and CDR2 FQNNGV come from the germline V gene. CDR3 DNA: TGTGCCAGCAGCGGAGGGGCTGGGGCCAACGTCCTGACTTTC. As protein: CASSGGAGANVLTF.

The CDR3 DNA reads TGTGCCACCAGAATATCAGGGGGCAATGAGCAGTTCTTC. This translates into CATRISGGNEQFF. The rearrangement uses TRBV24-1 and TRBJ2-1, with 7 bases matching TRBD1. J lost 6 bases, V lost 7 bases, and 5 bases had no gene match. CDR1 is KGHDR and CDR2 is SFDVKD in the germline V gene. The CDR3 consists of 13 residues.

The chain's CDR3 is CASSQSWTGHGGELFF. The CDR3 bases are TGTGCCAGCAGCCAGTCCTGGACAGGGCACGGCGGGGAGCTGTTTTTT. The V and J genes are TRBV3-1 (or the pseudogene TRBV3-2) and TRBJ2-2, with 8 bases that match TRBD1. The CDR3 runs to 16 residues. Germline assignment: CDR1 LGHDT and CDR2 YNNKEL (reference sequence). The V and J ends lost 3 bases and 7 bases, in that order; junction bases with no gene match: 10.

The rearrangement uses TRBV28 and TRBJ2-7, with 11 bases lining up with TRBD2. The length of the CDR3 is 16 residues. Germline assignment: CDR1 MDHEN and CDR2 SYDVKM. With V trimmed by 6 bases and J by 3 bases, 10 bases remained unmatched. Written as DNA, the CDR3 is TGTGCCAGCAGCCTCCCTAGCGGGAGGCAGAACTACGAGCAGTACTTC. It yields the protein CASSLPSGRQNYEQYF.

V is TRBV19 and J is TRBJ1-5; 7 bases agree with TRBD1. Germline V lookup: CDR1 LNHDA, CDR2 SQIVND (reference sequence). The CDR3 is 15 residues long. J was trimmed by 4 bases and V by 6 bases; bases with no gene match: 9. CDR3 nucleotides: TGTGCCAGTAGCCTAGGGACAGCCAAGAATCAGCCCCAGCATTTT. Amino acids: CASSLGTAKNQPQHF.

The chain uses TRBV24-1 and TRBJ2-1; TRBD1 matches 7 bases. Germline lookup yields CDR1 KGHDR and CDR2 SFDVKD. The V and J ends lost 4 bases and 4 bases, in that order; junction bases with no gene match: 6. The CDR3 is 15 residues long. CDR3 sequence reads: CATSEARGTYNEQFF. CDR3 nucleotide sequence: TGTGCCACCAGTGAGGCCAGGGGGACGTACAATGAGCAGTTCTTC.

The chain carries TRBV24-1 and TRBJ2-5, with a tentative D call TRBD1 (6 bases). This CDR3 region has 16 residues. Deletions cut 3 bases from V and 0 bases from J, with 13 bases between. CDR1 and CDR2 (germline): KGHDR, SFDVKD. CDR3 region: CATSDNSQGNQETQYF. In DNA form, the CDR3 reads TGTGCCACCAGTGATAACTCCCAGGGGAACCAAGAGACCCAGTACTTC.

The J gene is TRBJ1-5, the V gene TRBV7-8; D is possibly TRBD1 (5 bases). CDR3 size: 16 residues. Trimming stripped 4 bases from V and 1 base from J, with 14 bases between. Germline CDR1 is SGHVS and CDR2 is FQNEAQ. The CDR3 DNA follows: TGTGCCAGCAGCTCCGAAGGGGCTTGGAGCAATCAGCCCCAGCATTTT. Translated: CASSSEGAWSNQPQHF.

The chain is built from TRBV10-3 and TRBJ2-3, with 9 bases that match TRBD1. Germline-derived CDR1 and CDR2 are ENHRY and SYGVKD. This CDR3 has 14 residues. V lost 6 bases and J lost 2; bases outside the gene matches: 3. CDR3 in amino acids: CAISTGGSTDTQYF. The CDR3 coding sequence is TGTGCCATCAGCACAGGGGGCTCCACAGATACGCAGTATTTT.

This clone was detected once. The chain has TRBV5-1 and TRBJ2-1; 11 bases are a match to TRBD2. The germline V gene encodes CDR1 SGHRS and CDR2 YFSETQ. J was trimmed by 7 bases and V by 4 bases; bases with no gene match: 10. The CDR3 length is 16 residues. CDR3 in DNA: TGCGCCAGCAGCGTGACCCTAGCGGGAGGTGGTAATGAGCAGTTCTTC. It encodes CASSVTLAGGGNEQFF.

The CDR3, as DNA: TGTGCCAGCAGTTCCCCTACGGGTATTAATGAAAAACTGTTTTTT. Translating gives CASSSPTGINEKLFF. The rearrangement uses TRBV28 and TRBJ1-4; D not certain. The CDR3 runs 15 residues. The V end lost 4 bases, the J end lost 4 bases, and 13 bases lay between the germline ends. The germline V gene encodes CDR1 MDHEN and CDR2 SYDVKM. Drawing the rest from reference TRBV28 and TRBJ1-4, the complete variable domain is DVKVTQSSRYLVKRTGEKVFLECVQDMDHENMFWYRQDPGLGLRLIYFSYDVKMKEKGDIPEGYSVSREKKERFSLILESASTNQTSMYLCASSSPTGINEKLFFGSGTQLSVL.

This chain links TRBV28 with TRBJ1-3; 9 bases are a match to TRBD1. Germline values: CDR1 MDHEN, CDR2 SYDVKM. V gave up 2 bases and J gave up 0 bases; unmatched junction bases: 8. The CDR3 spans 18 residues. In DNA form, the CDR3 reads TGTGCCAGCAGTTTAATAGGGGACAGGGCTTTCTCTGGAAACACCATATATTTT. Its translation: CASSLIGDRAFSGNTIYF.

The chain recombines TRBV3-1 (or the pseudogene TRBV3-2) with TRBJ1-2; 7 nucleotides align to TRBD1. The CDR3 covers 12 residues. Germline CDR1 is LGHDT and CDR2 is YNNKEL (reference sequence). V was pared by 3 bases and J by 6 bases, with 1 base of the junction left unmatched. CDR3 in amino acids: CASSQTGHGYTF. The DNA of the CDR3 is TGTGCCAGCAGCCAGACAGGGCATGGCTACACCTTC.

This chain links TRBV7-2 with TRBJ2-7; TRBD2 matches at 7 bases. Trimming took 5 bases from V and 0 from J; bases not matched to a gene: 19. The CDR3 runs to 19 residues. Germline CDR1 reads SGHTA; CDR2 reads FQGNSA. This CDR3 reads CASSHRDGGSRRGSYEQYF. DNA of the CDR3: TGTGCCAGCAGCCATCGGGACGGCGGGAGTAGGAGGGGCTCCTACGAGCAGTACTTC.

The table lists this clone with a count of one. The CDR3 region has the DNA TGTGCCAGCAGCCCGCAGACTGGGGCCAACGTCCTGACTTTC. It is translated as CASSPQTGANVLTF. The chain couples TRBV7-9 to TRBJ2-6; no firm D call. CDR1 is SEHNR and CDR2 is FQNEAQ in the germline V gene (reference sequence). The CDR3 extends over 14 amino acids. Trimming removed 5 bases at V and 2 bases at J, with 7 bases between. Using reference TRBV7-9 and TRBJ2-6 for the parts outside the CDR3, the full variable domain is DTGVSQNPRHKITKRGQNVTFRCDPISEHNRLYWYRQTLGQGPEFLTYFQNEAQLEKSRLLSDRFSAERPKGSFSTLEIQRTEQGDSAMYLCASSPQTGANVLTFGAGSRLTVL.

Concerning this clone itself: This sample includes further DNA sequences coding for the same CDR3. This chain's CDR3 is CASSSNTDTQYF. DNA for the CDR3: TGTGCCAGCAGCTCCAACACAGATACGCAGTATTTT. The chain links TRBV7-3 to TRBJ2-3, with D hard to call. V was cut by 4 bases and J by 2 bases, with 4 bases left in between. CDR1 is SGHTA and CDR2 is FQGTGA in the germline V gene. The CDR3 runs 12 residues.

The chain carries TRBV11-3 and TRBJ2-2, with D possibly being TRBD2 (6 bases). Germline CDR1 and CDR2: SGHNT and YENEEA. This CDR3 spans 15 amino acids. Trimming took off 1 base at V and 4 bases at J, with 10 bases between the two ends. Here the CDR3 DNA reads TGTGCCAGCAGCTTAGCGGGGACTGGCACCGGGGAGCTGTTTTTT. Protein: CASSLAGTGTGELFF.

The chain links TRBV12-3 or TRBV12-4 to TRBJ1-4; D remains ambiguous. Trimming took off 6 bases at V and 5 bases at J, with 10 bases between the two ends. The CDR3 covers 13 residues. The CDR3 is CASSPQENEKLFF. The CDR3 DNA reads as TGTGCCAGCAGCCCTCAGGAAAATGAAAAACTGTTTTTT.

This chain links TRBV19 with TRBJ1-3; tentative D call: TRBD1 (5 bases). The V end lost 7 bases, the J end lost 2 bases, and 12 bases lay between the germline ends. Germline-derived CDR1 and CDR2 are LNHDA and SQIVND (reference sequence). This CDR3 is built from 14 residues. For the CDR3, the DNA is TGTGCCAGTACCCAGGGAGGAGCTGGAAACACCATATATTTT. Its translation is CASTQGGAGNTIYF.

The gene calls are TRBV29-1 and TRBJ1-1; TRBD1 aligns across 9 bases. CDR1 and CDR2 from the germline V gene are SQVTM and ANQGSEA. The CDR3 covers 12 residues. The trim removed 3 bases at V and 9 bases at J, leaving 5 bases unmatched. CDR3 sequence: CSVDRTGDQAFF. The CDR3 nucleotides are TGCAGCGTTGATAGGACAGGGGATCAAGCTTTCTTT.